These T cell receptor beta chains were read from a single sample in a study of OX40 agonist ivuxolimab in advanced cancers. Clones were read by immunoSEQ multiplex PCR, and TCRdb kept only the in-frame ones, dropping some. Of roughly 92,000 clones in the sample, approximately 90% were seen once. The sequencing here drew on CD4+ or CD8+ T cells sorted from blood, taken in a trial of the OX40 agonist ivuxolimab. These receptors all stem from an adult with an advanced solid tumor such as melanoma, head and neck, liver or kidney cancer. Both conserved end residues are part of each CDR3. D genes are given only for firm matches. Clone size is given for some rows only: seen once, a few or many times, or a class if the clone is expanded.

clone size	J gene	D gene	V gene	CDR3 protein	CDR3 DNA
NA	TRBJ2-1	TRBD2	TRBV7-9	CASSLGKGLGGNEQFF	TGTGCCAGCAGCTTAGGTAAGGGACTAGGAGGCAATGAGCAGTTCTTC
NA	TRBJ2-6	NA	TRBV5-4	CASSLAGAGANVLTF	TGTGCCAGCAGCTTGGCAGGGGCTGGGGCCAACGTCCTGACTTTC
NA	TRBJ1-5	TRBD1	TRBV10-3	CAISGTGGNQPQHF	TGTGCCATCAGTGGGACAGGGGGGAATCAGCCCCAGCATTTT
NA	TRBJ2-1	TRBD2	TRBV7-3	CASSLYRTSDEQFF	TGTGCCAGCAGCTTATATAGGACTAGTGATGAGCAGTTCTTC
NA	TRBJ1-1	NA	TRBV7-9	CASSSTENTEAFF	TGTGCCAGCAGCTCGACAGAGAACACTGAAGCTTTCTTT
NA	TRBJ1-1	NA	TRBV7-9	CASRLSRGTEAFF	TGTGCCAGCAGGCTTTCGCGTGGGACTGAAGCTTTCTTT
NA	TRBJ2-7	TRBD1	TRBV4-1	CASSQGTGLYEQYF	TGCGCCAGCAGCCAGGGGACAGGGCTTTACGAGCAGTACTTC
NA	TRBJ2-1	NA	TRBV9	CASSVGGVGLAEQFF	TGTGCCAGCAGCGTAGGGGGGGTCGGACTGGCCGAGCAGTTCTTC
NA	TRBJ2-7	TRBD1	TRBV19	CASSITGTDYIEQYF	TGTGCCAGTAGTATAACCGGGACAGATTATATCGAGCAGTACTTC
NA	TRBJ2-1	NA	TRBV7-2	CASSLGQINEQFF	TGTGCCAGCAGCTTGGGACAAATCAATGAGCAGTTCTTC
NA	TRBJ1-1	NA	TRBV6-5	CASRRAGTPSTEAFF	TGTGCCAGCCGTAGGGCAGGGACGCCTAGCACTGAAGCTTTCTTT
NA	TRBJ1-2	TRBD1	TRBV5-1	CASSPGTGSRYGYTF	TGCGCCAGCAGCCCCGGGACAGGGAGCCGCTATGGCTACACCTTC
NA	TRBJ2-7	TRBD2	TRBV2	CASSVAGGLYEQYF	TGTGCCAGCAGTGTAGCGGGGGGCCTATACGAGCAGTACTTC
once	TRBJ2-3	TRBD2	TRBV29-1	CSVAFSGGSTDTQYF	TGCAGCGTCGCCTTCAGCGGGGGGAGCACAGATACGCAGTATTTT
NA	TRBJ2-7	TRBD1	TRBV4-1	CASSQVGGTGDYEQYF	TGCGCCAGCAGCCAAGTTGGCGGGACAGGGGATTACGAGCAGTACTTC
once	TRBJ2-1	TRBD2	TRBV30	CARGGYNEQFF	TGTGCCCGGGGGGGTTACAATGAGCAGTTCTTC
NA	TRBJ2-1	NA	TRBV6-1	CASKLFVSSHEQFF	TGTGCCAGCAAATTGTTCGTCAGCTCTCATGAGCAGTTCTTC
once	TRBJ1-1	NA	TRBV7-2	CASSLELNTEAFF	TGTGCCAGCAGCTTAGAACTGAACACTGAAGCTTTCTTT
NA	TRBJ2-6	TRBD1	TRBV9	CASSPWDRGSAGANVLTF	TGTGCCAGCAGCCCTTGGGACAGGGGCTCCGCTGGGGCCAACGTCCTGACTTTC
NA	TRBJ1-1	TRBD1	TRBV19	CASTYTPSQGYTEAFF	TGTGCCAGTACATATACCCCCTCACAGGGGTACACTGAAGCTTTCTTT
NA	TRBJ2-3	NA	TRBV13	CASSSGVIADTQYF	TGTGCCAGCAGCTCAGGGGTTATCGCAGATACGCAGTATTTT
NA	TRBJ2-7	NA	TRBV28	CASSLLAPYEQYF	TGTGCCAGCAGTCTCCTGGCCCCCTACGAGCAGTACTTC
few	TRBJ2-3	NA	TRBV7-3	CASSLFPRGRPGTDTQYF	TGTGCCAGCAGCTTGTTCCCCAGGGGCCGGCCTGGGACAGATACGCAGTATTTT
NA	TRBJ2-1	TRBD2	TRBV30	CAWSVPSGGNNEQFF	TGTGCCTGGAGTGTACCTAGCGGGGGAAACAATGAGCAGTTCTTC
NA	TRBJ2-7	NA	TRBV6-5	CASSEERVLEQYF	TGTGCCAGCAGTGAGGAGCGGGTGCTCGAGCAGTACTTC
NA	TRBJ1-2	NA	TRBV28	CASSAGPYGYTF	TGTGCCAGCAGTGCGGGCCCATATGGCTACACCTTC
once	TRBJ2-5	NA	TRBV7-2	CASSRLPGAQETQYF	TGTGCCAGCAGCCGACTGCCGGGGGCGCAAGAGACCCAGTACTTC
NA	TRBJ2-7	NA	TRBV5-4	CASSLEAGASYEQYF	TGTGCCAGCAGCTTGGAGGCGGGGGCCTCCTACGAGCAGTACTTC
NA	TRBJ2-3	NA	TRBV5-6	CASSQGQILSTDTQYF	TGTGCCAGCAGCCAAGGACAGATTCTTAGCACAGATACGCAGTATTTT
once	TRBJ2-3	NA	TRBV15	CATSKGGVGGTDTQYF	TGTGCCACCAGCAAAGGGGGAGTCGGGGGGACAGATACGCAGTATTTT
NA	TRBJ2-5	NA	TRBV6-1	CASSGMGSAETQYF	TGTGCCAGCAGTGGGATGGGGAGTGCGGAGACCCAGTACTTC
NA	TRBJ1-3	TRBD1	TRBV28	CASSWARTGKGNTIYF	TGTGCCAGCAGTTGGGCCCGGACAGGGAAAGGAAACACCATATATTTT
NA	TRBJ2-1	NA	TRBV11-3	CASSRGEASYNEQFF	TGTGCCAGCTCCCGAGGTGAGGCGAGCTACAATGAGCAGTTCTTC
once	TRBJ2-1	NA	TRBV5-1	CASSLRQASNEQFF	TGCGCCAGCAGCTTGAGACAGGCTAGCAATGAGCAGTTCTTC
once	TRBJ2-7	NA	TRBV7-8	CASSVGLGGDSYEQYF	TGTGCCAGCAGCGTAGGGCTGGGCGGGGACTCCTACGAGCAGTACTTC
NA	TRBJ1-5	NA	TRBV19	CASSIFQVNQPQHF	TGTGCCAGTAGTATTTTTCAGGTTAATCAGCCCCAGCATTTT
NA	TRBJ2-3	TRBD2	TRBV18	CASSPSRESDTQYF	TGTGCCAGCTCACCTTCGCGGGAGTCAGATACGCAGTATTTT
NA	TRBJ1-4	TRBD1	TRBV10-1	CASSSGTGAGNEKLFF	TGCGCCAGCAGTTCGGGGACAGGTGCAGGTAATGAAAAACTGTTTTTT
NA	TRBJ1-6	NA	TRBV10-2	CASSEWGNSPLHF	TGCGCCAGCAGTGAATGGGGCAATTCACCCCTCCACTTT
once	TRBJ2-7	TRBD1	TRBV25-1	CASSARDSYYEQYF	TGTGCCAGCAGTGCCCGGGACAGCTACTACGAGCAGTACTTC
NA	TRBJ1-1	NA	TRBV11-2	CASSLLLTARRWNTEAFF	TGTGCCAGCAGCTTACTTTTAACAGCGAGGAGGTGGAACACTGAAGCTTTCTTT
NA	TRBJ2-6	NA	TRBV29-1	CSVEEWQGTGANVLTF	TGCAGCGTTGAAGAGTGGCAGGGAACTGGGGCCAACGTCCTGACTTTC
NA	TRBJ1-4	TRBD1	TRBV15	CATSRGQGEGEKLFF	TGTGCCACCAGCAGGGGACAGGGGGAGGGTGAAAAACTGTTTTTT
NA	TRBJ1-4	NA	TRBV5-1	CASSTGSGDEKLFF	TGCGCCAGCAGCACAGGGTCCGGGGATGAAAAACTGTTTTTT
NA	TRBJ1-5	NA	TRBV7-9	CASSLMIGQPQHF	TGTGCCAGCAGCTTAATGATTGGGCAGCCCCAGCATTTT
NA	TRBJ2-3	NA	TRBV2	CASSVGRLRTDTQYF	TGTGCCAGCAGTGTGGGACGGCTTAGAACAGATACGCAGTATTTT
NA	TRBJ2-1	NA	TRBV9	CASSVDVGRNEQFF	TGTGCCAGCAGCGTAGACGTAGGTCGGAATGAGCAGTTCTTC
NA	TRBJ2-3	NA	TRBV9	CASSVVSGTTDTQYF	TGTGCCAGCAGCGTAGTGAGCGGAACCACAGATACGCAGTATTTT
NA	TRBJ2-1	TRBD2	TRBV19	CASSMVVAGGGNEQFF	TGTGCCAGTAGTATGGTGGTAGCGGGAGGTGGCAATGAGCAGTTCTTC
NA	TRBJ1-5	NA	TRBV6-4	CASKGGRRGNQPQHF	TGTGCCAGCAAGGGGGGGAGGAGGGGCAATCAGCCCCAGCATTTT
NA	TRBJ1-3	NA	TRBV18	CASSSGAVNAGNTIYF	TGTGCCAGCTCATCGGGGGCGGTTAATGCTGGAAACACCATATATTTT
NA	TRBJ2-2	TRBD1	TRBV7-3	CASSLGTGTAGELFF	TGTGCCAGCAGCCTGGGGACAGGCACGGCCGGGGAGCTGTTTTTT
NA	TRBJ2-7	NA	TRBV20-1	CSAQGAYEQYF	TGCAGTGCTCAGGGAGCCTACGAGCAGTACTTC
NA	TRBJ2-3	NA	TRBV5-1	CASSLDSLTDTQYF	TGCGCCAGCAGCTTGGACAGCCTCACAGATACGCAGTATTTT
NA	TRBJ2-2	NA	TRBV6-1	CASTIWAGELFF	TGTGCCAGCACGATTTGGGCCGGGGAGCTGTTTTTT